This is a list of T cell receptor beta chains from one sample in a study of CD8 T cells in Susac syndrome. TCRdb passed the immunoSEQ multiplex PCR reads through MiXCR, listing each CDR3 protein once. The data show under 200,000 distinct CDR3 sequences, roughly 95% seen once. The sample was CD4+ T cells from PBMCs. These receptors came from a human donor with Susac syndrome. The CDR3 runs from the conserved cysteine through the conserved F or W. Fields, in order: J gene, clone size, D gene, CDR3 length, V gene, CDR3 DNA, CDR3 protein. A D gene is named only where the DNA matches it firmly. Expanded clones get a size class; other rows say once, few or many, or leave the size out.

TRBJ1-5	.	.	13	TRBV21-1	TGTGCCAGCAGCAAATGTCTGTGTCAGCCCCAGCATTTT	CASSKCLCQPQHF
TRBJ2-7	.	.	15	TRBV20-1	TGCAGTGCTAGTAAGTGGGTCACTGCCTCCTACGAGCAGTACTTC	CSASKWVTASYEQYF
TRBJ1-2	once	.	13	TRBV6-2/TRBV6-3	TGTGCCAGCAGCCCTGCTGGACGTTATGGCTACACCTTC	CASSPAGRYGYTF
TRBJ2-7	.	.	13	TRBV29-1	TGCAGCGTTGTCGCTGGCCTGGGGGACGAGCAGTACTTC	CSVVAGLGDEQYF
TRBJ2-1	.	.	12	TRBV28	TGTGCCAGCAGTTTGGGTTGGAATGAGCAGTTCTTC	CASSLGWNEQFF
TRBJ1-5	.	.	16	TRBV7-8	TGTGCCAGCAGCTTATTAAGGGGGGACAGCAATCAGCCCCAGCATTTT	CASSLLRGDSNQPQHF
TRBJ2-5	.	.	14	TRBV29-1	TGCAGCGGAAGGAGGGCCTCAGCCCAAGAGACCCAGTACTTC	CSGRRASAQETQYF
TRBJ2-2	.	.	14	TRBV7-2	TGTGCCAGCAGCAGGGTTTTGAGCACCGGGGAGCTGTTTTTT	CASSRVLSTGELFF
TRBJ2-3	.	.	14	TRBV9	TGTGCCAGCAGCGTATTGGACCCCCGAGATACGCAGTATTTT	CASSVLDPRDTQYF
TRBJ2-2	.	.	14	TRBV7-9	TGTGCCAGCAGCTTCGACGCGAACACCGGGGAGCTGTTTTTT	CASSFDANTGELFF
TRBJ2-7	.	.	15	TRBV7-9	TGTGCCAGCAGCAGCAACCGGAGTCCCCCCTACGAGCAGTACTTC	CASSSNRSPPYEQYF
TRBJ1-4	.	.	14	TRBV20-1	TGCAGTGCTAGAGATCCGGGGGGCAATGAAAAACTGTTTTTT	CSARDPGGNEKLFF
TRBJ1-1	.	.	14	TRBV20-1	TGCAGTGCTAGAGATATCAGGGTGAACACTGAAGCTTTCTTT	CSARDIRVNTEAFF
TRBJ2-3	.	.	14	TRBV18	TGTGCCAGCTCCCAGAACGGGGGCCAGGATACGCAGTATTTT	CASSQNGGQDTQYF
TRBJ2-5	.	.	13	TRBV7-2	TGTGCCAGCAGCTCCGGAATAAAAGAGACCCAGTACTTC	CASSSGIKETQYF
TRBJ2-1	.	.	14	TRBV30	TGTGCCTGGAGTACGCTGGGGGATTACAATGAGCAGTTCTTC	CAWSTLGDYNEQFF
TRBJ1-6	.	.	12	TRBV27	TGTGCCAGCTGGTCGTTGGGATCACCCCTCCACTTT	CASWSLGSPLHF
TRBJ2-5	.	TRBD2	14	TRBV29-1	TGCAGCGTCGCTTCCGGGACTAGCCAAGAGACCCAGTACTTC	CSVASGTSQETQYF
TRBJ2-3	.	.	11	TRBV29-1	TGCAGCGTTGAAAGCACAGATACGCAGTATTTT	CSVESTDTQYF
TRBJ2-5	few	.	13	TRBV27	TGTGCCAGCAGTCCCGGACTCGGGGAGACCCAGTACTTC	CASSPGLGETQYF
TRBJ2-5	.	TRBD2	12	TRBV6-6	TGTGCCACTCGGCAGCGGGAGGAGACCCAGTACTTC	CATRQREETQYF
TRBJ2-7	.	TRBD2	20	TRBV3-1	TGTGCCAGCAGCCACCCCTCAGGCGGGGCCCGGACTAGCGGACCCTACGAGCAGTACTTC	CASSHPSGGARTSGPYEQYF
TRBJ2-7	few	.	13	TRBV7-8	TGTGCCAGCAGCTTAGAAAGCTCCTACGAGCAGTACTTC	CASSLESSYEQYF
TRBJ2-1	.	.	11	TRBV6-5	TGTGCCAGCACCCAGGGTGGTGAGCAGTTCTTC	CASTQGGEQFF
TRBJ1-2	.	.	14	TRBV12-3/TRBV12-4	TGTGCCAGCAGTCCGGGTGAGGGGACGGCTGGCTACACCTTC	CASSPGEGTAGYTF
TRBJ1-2	.	.	13	TRBV30	TGTGCCTGGAGTGTAGGACATAACTATGGCTACACCTTC	CAWSVGHNYGYTF
TRBJ1-6	.	.	12	TRBV29-1	TGCAGCGTTGAAACGTGTAATTCACCCCTCCACTTT	CSVETCNSPLHF
TRBJ2-7	.	TRBD1	17	TRBV11-2	TGTGCCAGCAGCTTAGGTTCGGGGCAGGGGGTGTCCTACGAGCAGTACTTC	CASSLGSGQGVSYEQYF
TRBJ2-5	.	.	18	TRBV4-2	TGTGCCAGCAGCCCAGGCCGGATAGGGATGACTAGACAAGAGACCCAGTACTTC	CASSPGRIGMTRQETQYF
TRBJ1-5	.	.	14	TRBV28	TGTGCCAGCAGTAGTGGACAGACAAATCAGCCCCAGCATTTT	CASSSGQTNQPQHF
TRBJ2-1	.	.	15	TRBV18	TGTGCCAGCTCACCTAGGACTGTGGCCTACAATGAGCAGTTCTTC	CASSPRTVAYNEQFF
TRBJ2-1	.	TRBD2	19	TRBV30	TGTGCCTGGATCAACCCCGGGACTAGCGGGAGAGGGGCCTACAATGAGCAGTTCTTC	CAWINPGTSGRGAYNEQFF
TRBJ2-3	.	.	15	TRBV18	TGTGCCAGCTCACCAGGGCTTAGGGGCACAGATACGCAGTATTTT	CASSPGLRGTDTQYF
TRBJ2-1	.	TRBD2	15	TRBV28	TGTGCCAGCAGTCGGGGACTAGCGGGAGTGCATGAGCAGTTCTTC	CASSRGLAGVHEQFF
TRBJ2-3	.	.	14	TRBV24-1	TGTGCCACCAGTGACTCAACTAGCACAGATACGCAGTATTTT	CATSDSTSTDTQYF
TRBJ1-1	.	TRBD1	14	TRBV20-1	TGCAGTGTCCTGACAGGGGGAATGGACACTGAAGCTTTCTTT	CSVLTGGMDTEAFF
TRBJ2-2	.	.	14	TRBV29-1	TGCAGCGTTACCGGGACCTCAGCGACCGGGGAGCAGTTTTTT	CSVTGTSATGEQFF
TRBJ2-2	.	.	15	TRBV20-1	TGCAGTGCCTCCTGGGGAAGCGTGAACACCGGGGAGCTGTTTTTT	CSASWGSVNTGELFF
TRBJ2-7	.	.	13	TRBV12-3/TRBV12-4	TGTGCCAGCAGTTTGGACTTCTCCTACGAGCAGTACTTC	CASSLDFSYEQYF
TRBJ2-7	.	.	14	TRBV7-2	TGTGCCAGCAGCTCAGGGGTTGGTTACTACGAGCAGTACTTC	CASSSGVGYYEQYF
TRBJ1-2	.	.	12	TRBV29-1	TGCAGCACCTGGGGGGGGGTTTACGGCTACACCTTC	CSTWGGVYGYTF